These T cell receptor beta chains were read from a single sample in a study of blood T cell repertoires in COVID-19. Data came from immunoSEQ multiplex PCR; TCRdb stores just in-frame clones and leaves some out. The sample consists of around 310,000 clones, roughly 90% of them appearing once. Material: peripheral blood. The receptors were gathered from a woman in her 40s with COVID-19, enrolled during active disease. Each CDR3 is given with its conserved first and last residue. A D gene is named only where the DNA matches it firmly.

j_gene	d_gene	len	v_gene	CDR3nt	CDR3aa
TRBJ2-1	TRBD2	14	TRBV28	TGTGCCAGCACCTCCGGGGGGTACTACAATGAGCAGTTCTTC	CASTSGGYYNEQFF
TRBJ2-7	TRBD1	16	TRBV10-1	TGCGCCAGCAGTGACCTAAGGGACAGGGAGGTATACGAGCAGTACTTC	CASSDLRDREVYEQYF
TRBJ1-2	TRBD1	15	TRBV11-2	TGTGCCAGCAGCCTTGAGCGGACAGGAACCTATGGCTACACCTTC	CASSLERTGTYGYTF
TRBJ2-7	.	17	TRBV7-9	TGTGCCAGCAGCTTAGCGAGAAGGGCGGGCTTCGTCTACGAGCAGTACTTC	CASSLARRAGFVYEQYF
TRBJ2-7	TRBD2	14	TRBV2	TGTGCCAGCAGCAGGTTAGCGGGAGCCTACGAGCAGTACTTC	CASSRLAGAYEQYF
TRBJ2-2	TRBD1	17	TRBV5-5	TGTGCCAGCAGCTTACATACTGGACAGGGGAGAGGCGGGGAGCTGTTTTTT	CASSLHTGQGRGGELFF
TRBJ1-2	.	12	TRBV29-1	TGCAGCGTTGAAGACCAGGGGTATGGCTACACCTTC	CSVEDQGYGYTF
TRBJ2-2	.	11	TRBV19	TGTGCCAGTAGTCGGACCGGGGAGCTGTTTTTT	CASSRTGELFF
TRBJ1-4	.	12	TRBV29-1	TGCAGCGTCGCCGCGACGGGTGAAAAACTGTTTTTT	CSVAATGEKLFF
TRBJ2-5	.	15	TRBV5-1	TGCGCCAGCAGCCCCCGGGGGTCGGGTGTGGAGACCCAGTACTTC	CASSPRGSGVETQYF